This TCR beta chain emerged from a study of OX40 agonist ivuxolimab in advanced cancers. Study background: Given to patients was ivuxolimab, an agonistic anti-OX40 (CD134) antibody. The patients received ivuxolimab by intravenous route every 2 weeks at 0.01 to 10 mg/kg. A history of anti-PD-1, anti-PD-L1 or anti-CTLA-4 therapy was acceptable, and 40% had some. Of the patients, three showed partial responses, one with hepatocellular carcinoma and two with cutaneous melanoma.

Germline V gives CDR1 LNHDA, CDR2 SQIVND (reference sequence). With 3 bases clipped from V and 4 bases from J, the junction kept 3 bases outside the gene matches. CDR3 size: 14 residues. Generated by immunoSEQ multiplex PCR, the TCRdb table keeps only in-frame clones and is missing some. The profile shows approximately 35,000 clones, around 90% of them singletons. Sequencing was performed on CD4+ or CD8+ T cells sorted from blood, taken in a trial of the OX40 agonist ivuxolimab. The TCR was taken from an adult with an advanced solid tumor such as melanoma, head and neck, liver or kidney cancer. This chain links TRBV19 with TRBJ1-5, with TRBD1 matching over 7 bases. The CDR3 here is CASSMGQLNQPQHF. The CDR3 nucleotides are TGTGCCAGTAGTATGGGACAGCTAAATCAGCCCCAGCATTTT.